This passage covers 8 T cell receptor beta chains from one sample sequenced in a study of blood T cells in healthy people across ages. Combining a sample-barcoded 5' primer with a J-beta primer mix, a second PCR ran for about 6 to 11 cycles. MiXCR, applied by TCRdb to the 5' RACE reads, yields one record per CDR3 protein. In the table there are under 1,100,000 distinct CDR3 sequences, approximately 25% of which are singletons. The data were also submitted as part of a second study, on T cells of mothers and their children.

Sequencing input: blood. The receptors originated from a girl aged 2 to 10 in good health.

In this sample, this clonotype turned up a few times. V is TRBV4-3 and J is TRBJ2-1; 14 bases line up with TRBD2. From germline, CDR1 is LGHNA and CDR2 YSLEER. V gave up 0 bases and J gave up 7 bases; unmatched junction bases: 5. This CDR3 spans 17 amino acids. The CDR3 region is CASSQDPGLAGENEQFF. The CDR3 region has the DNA TGCGCCAGCAGCCAAGACCCGGGACTAGCGGGAGAAAATGAGCAGTTCTTC.

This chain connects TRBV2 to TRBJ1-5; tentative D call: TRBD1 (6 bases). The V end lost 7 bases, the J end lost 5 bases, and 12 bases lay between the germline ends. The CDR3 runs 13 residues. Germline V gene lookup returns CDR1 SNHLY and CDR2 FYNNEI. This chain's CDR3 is CASNREKDQPQHF. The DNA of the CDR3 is TGTGCCAGCAACAGGGAAAAGGATCAGCCCCAGCATTTT.

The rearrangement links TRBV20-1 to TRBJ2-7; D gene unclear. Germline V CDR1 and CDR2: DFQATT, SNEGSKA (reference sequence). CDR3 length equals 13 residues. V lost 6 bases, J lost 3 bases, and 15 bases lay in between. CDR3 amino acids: CSAWTPRVYEQYF. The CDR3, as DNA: TGCAGTGCCTGGACCCCCCGCGTCTACGAGCAGTACTTC.

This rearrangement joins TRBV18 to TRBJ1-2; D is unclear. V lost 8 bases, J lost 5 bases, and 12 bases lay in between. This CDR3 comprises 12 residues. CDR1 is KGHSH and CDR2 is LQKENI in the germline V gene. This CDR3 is CASPADDYGYTF. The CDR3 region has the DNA TGTGCCAGCCCTGCTGATGATTATGGCTACACCTTC.

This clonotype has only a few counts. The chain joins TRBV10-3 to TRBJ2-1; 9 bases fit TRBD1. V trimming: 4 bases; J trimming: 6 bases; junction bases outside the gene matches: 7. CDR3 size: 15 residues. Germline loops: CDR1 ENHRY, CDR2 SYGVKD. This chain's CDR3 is CAISVTGGGGNEQFF. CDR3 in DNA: TGTGCCATCAGTGTAACAGGGGGCGGAGGCAATGAGCAGTTCTTC.

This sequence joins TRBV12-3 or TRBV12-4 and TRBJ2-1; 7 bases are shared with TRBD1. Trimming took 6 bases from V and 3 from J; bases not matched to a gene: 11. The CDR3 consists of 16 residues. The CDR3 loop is CASRDAGTDFYNEQFF. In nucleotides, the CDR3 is TGTGCCAGCAGAGATGCCGGGACAGACTTCTACAATGAGCAGTTCTTC.

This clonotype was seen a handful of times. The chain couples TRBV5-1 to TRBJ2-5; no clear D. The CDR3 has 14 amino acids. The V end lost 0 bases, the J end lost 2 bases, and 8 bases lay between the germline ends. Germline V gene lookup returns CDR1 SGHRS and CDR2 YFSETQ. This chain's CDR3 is CASSLGQKQETQYF. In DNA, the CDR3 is TGCGCCAGCAGCTTGGGTCAGAAACAAGAGACCCAGTACTTC.

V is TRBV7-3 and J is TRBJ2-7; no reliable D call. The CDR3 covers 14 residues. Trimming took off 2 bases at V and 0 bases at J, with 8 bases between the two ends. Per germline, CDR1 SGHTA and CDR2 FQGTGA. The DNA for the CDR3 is TGTGCCAGCAGCTTAGGCCCGGCCTCCTACGAGCAGTACTTC. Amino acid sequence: CASSLGPASYEQYF.